The rows below give T cell receptor beta chains drawn from one sample of a study of blood T cell repertoires in COVID-19. Profiled with immunoSEQ multiplex PCR; TCRdb holds only in-frame clones, not every one. The sample consists of 70,000 to 85,000 clones, about 86% of them appearing once. Input material: peripheral blood. Receptors were obtained from a man aged 80 or over with active or convalescent COVID-19. Both conserved end residues are part of each CDR3. The order of the fields is J gene, V gene, clone size, D gene, CDR3 protein, CDR3 DNA. The D gene is left open where the match is weak. Clone size is given for some rows only: seen once, a few or many times, or a class if the clone is expanded.

TRBJ1-1,TRBV4-1,once,NA,CASSPRQAGDPTTEAFF,TGCGCCAGCAGCCCCCGACAGGCAGGCGACCCGACTACTGAAGCTTTCTTT
TRBJ2-1,TRBV23-1,NA,TRBD2,CASSQERRQENWTSGSNEQFF,TGCGCCAGCAGTCAAGAACGTAGACAGGAGAATTGGACTAGCGGGAGTAATGAGCAGTTCTTC
TRBJ2-7,TRBV27,few,TRBD2,CASTKLGGRAPKAYEQYF,TGTGCCAGCACCAAACTCGGGGGGAGGGCCCCCAAAGCCTACGAGCAGTACTTC
TRBJ2-5,TRBV19,NA,NA,CASSKQETQYF,TGTGCCAGTAGTAAACAGGAGACCCAGTACTTC
TRBJ1-5,TRBV6-6,NA,NA,CASSYEADYQPQHF,TGTGCCAGCAGTTACGAGGCAGACTATCAGCCCCAGCATTTT
TRBJ2-3,TRBV5-4,NA,NA,CASSLAPSTDTQYF,TGTGCCAGCAGCCTCGCGCCTAGCACAGATACGCAGTATTTT
TRBJ2-1,TRBV3-1/TRBV3-2,NA,TRBD1,CASSQNPGGGYNEQFF,TGTGCCAGCAGCCAAAACCCAGGGGGCGGTTACAATGAGCAGTTCTTC
TRBJ2-2,TRBV6-2/TRBV6-3,NA,NA,CASSYSGGTGELFF,TGTGCCAGCAGTTACTCGGGAGGCACCGGGGAGCTGTTTTTT
TRBJ1-1,TRBV5-5,NA,TRBD1,CASSPTGTAREAFF,TGTGCCAGCAGTCCTACCGGGACAGCTAGAGAAGCTTTCTTT
TRBJ2-7,TRBV19,NA,NA,CASSISLQPSYEQYF,TGTGCCAGTAGTATAAGCCTCCAACCCTCCTACGAGCAGTACTTC
TRBJ1-5,TRBV9,once,NA,CASSATGYKGNQPQHF,TGTGCCAGCAGCGCCACAGGGTACAAGGGCAATCAGCCCCAGCATTTT
TRBJ1-6,TRBV28,NA,NA,CASSISNSPLHF,TGTGCCAGCAGTATATCAAATTCACCCCTCCACTTT
TRBJ1-6,TRBV5-4,NA,NA,CASSLGAESPLHF,TGTGCCAGCAGCTTGGGTGCGGAATCACCCCTCCACTTT
TRBJ2-2,TRBV18,NA,NA,CASSPQGGMNTGELFF,TGTGCCAGCTCACCACAGGGCGGGATGAACACCGGGGAGCTGTTTTTT
TRBJ2-6,TRBV7-7,NA,NA,CASSSAVLGSSGANVLTF,TGTGCCAGCAGTTCCGCAGTTTTGGGCAGCTCTGGGGCCAACGTCCTGACTTTC
TRBJ2-7,TRBV7-8,NA,NA,CASSTRQELYEQYF,TGTGCCAGCAGCACCAGACAGGAACTTTACGAGCAGTACTTC
TRBJ1-5,TRBV2,NA,NA,CASGRTENQPQHF,TGTGCCAGCGGAAGGACAGAGAATCAGCCCCAGCATTTT
TRBJ2-3,TRBV7-3,NA,TRBD2,CASSPSSGGGPRTQYF,TGTGCCAGCAGCCCTTCTAGCGGGGGGGGCCCCCGGACGCAGTATTTT
TRBJ2-7,TRBV5-1,once,TRBD1,CASSAGTGLSYEQYF,TGCGCCAGCAGCGCCGGGACAGGGCTCTCCTACGAGCAGTACTTC
TRBJ1-1,TRBV19,NA,TRBD1,CASSRGTGRNTEAFF,TGTGCCAGTAGTAGGGGGACAGGGAGAAACACTGAAGCTTTCTTT
TRBJ2-7,TRBV5-5,many,NA,CASSYPLAGQGSEQYF,TGTGCCAGCAGCTACCCTCTAGCGGGACAGGGGTCCGAGCAGTACTTC
TRBJ1-5,TRBV6-2/TRBV6-3,NA,TRBD1,CASSRRTGSNQPQHF,TGTGCCAGCAGCCGCCGGACAGGCAGCAATCAGCCCCAGCATTTT
TRBJ2-1,TRBV6-5,NA,NA,CASTNRVDEQFF,TGTGCCAGCACCAACAGGGTAGATGAGCAGTTCTTC
TRBJ2-2,TRBV7-2,NA,TRBD2,CASSPRTSGSTGELFF,TGTGCCAGCAGCCCTCGGACTAGCGGGAGTACCGGGGAGCTGTTTTTT
TRBJ1-6,TRBV2,NA,TRBD1,CASSARQGINSPLHF,TGTGCCAGCAGTGCGAGACAGGGGATTAATTCACCCCTCCACTTT
TRBJ2-7,TRBV6-6,NA,TRBD1,CASSYWDRAAEQYF,TGTGCCAGCAGTTATTGGGACAGGGCCGCCGAGCAGTACTTC
TRBJ2-7,TRBV28,NA,TRBD2,CASTPGGASGRNEQYF,TGTGCCAGCACCCCCGGAGGGGCTAGCGGGAGAAACGAGCAGTACTTC
TRBJ1-1,TRBV5-1,NA,NA,CASSLSVRGAGATEAFF,TGCGCCAGCAGCTTGTCCGTACGGGGGGCAGGGGCCACTGAAGCTTTCTTT
TRBJ1-2,TRBV28,NA,TRBD1,CASSLNRGRNYTF,TGTGCCAGCAGTTTAAACAGGGGCCGAAACTACACCTTC
TRBJ2-5,TRBV2,NA,TRBD2,CASKASGGIETQYF,TGTGCCAGCAAGGCTAGCGGGGGGATAGAGACCCAGTACTTC
TRBJ2-1,TRBV7-2,NA,TRBD2,CASSLAVFSGNVPFF,TGTGCCAGCAGCTTAGCGGTCTTTAGCGGGAACGTTCCGTTCTTC
TRBJ1-6,TRBV29-1,NA,TRBD1,CSVRQGGTDSPLHF,TGCAGCGTTAGACAGGGGGGTACGGACTCACCCCTCCACTTT
TRBJ1-1,TRBV18,NA,TRBD1,CASRTGLDTEAFF,TGTGCCAGCAGGACAGGGTTGGACACTGAAGCTTTCTTT
TRBJ1-2,TRBV3-1/TRBV3-2,NA,NA,CASSQAGGEGYTF,TGTGCCAGCAGCCAAGCAGGAGGGGAGGGCTACACCTTC
TRBJ2-6,TRBV19,NA,NA,CASSAWTSFETFSGANVLTF,TGTGCCAGTAGTGCGTGGACAAGCTTTGAAACCTTCTCTGGGGCCAACGTCCTGACTTTC
TRBJ1-4,TRBV4-3,NA,NA,CASSQEDSTDEKLFF,TGCGCCAGCAGCCAAGAGGACAGTACTGATGAAAAACTGTTTTTT
TRBJ1-1,TRBV25-1,NA,TRBD1,CASRVPGQTTEAFF,TGTGCCAGCAGAGTCCCGGGACAGACAACTGAAGCTTTCTTT
TRBJ1-1,TRBV18,NA,NA,CASSPVLTGLDTEAFF,TGTGCCAGCTCACCCGTATTAACAGGGCTGGACACTGAAGCTTTCTTT
TRBJ1-2,TRBV7-6,NA,NA,CASSQDRNYGYTF,TGTGCCAGCAGCCAAGACAGGAACTATGGCTACACCTTC
TRBJ2-7,TRBV5-1,NA,TRBD2,CASRLTSDSYEQYF,TGCGCCAGCAGATTAACTAGCGATTCCTACGAGCAGTACTTC
TRBJ1-4,TRBV21-1,NA,NA,CASSKGRADATNEKLFF,TGTGCCAGCAGCAAGGGGAGGGCGGACGCAACTAATGAAAAACTGTTTTTT
TRBJ2-1,TRBV9,NA,NA,CASSRRRESYNEQFF,TGTGCCAGCAGCCGTAGGAGGGAGTCCTACAATGAGCAGTTCTTC
TRBJ1-6,TRBV24-1,NA,TRBD1,CATSGLQGAGNSPLHF,TGTGCCACCAGTGGGTTACAGGGGGCAGGTAATTCACCCCTCCACTTT
TRBJ2-7,TRBV6-5,NA,TRBD1,CASVGQGARNEQYF,TGTGCCAGCGTCGGACAGGGGGCGCGAAACGAGCAGTACTTC
TRBJ1-1,TRBV5-5,NA,NA,CASRSQHTPNTEAFF,TGTGCCAGCAGATCTCAACATACCCCGAACACTGAAGCTTTCTTT
TRBJ2-1,TRBV18,NA,NA,CASSPEEGLRNEQFF,TGTGCCAGCTCACCGGAGGAGGGGCTAAGGAATGAGCAGTTCTTC
TRBJ2-5,TRBV5-4,NA,TRBD1,CASSLGDRAQETQYF,TGTGCCAGCAGCTTGGGGGACAGGGCACAAGAGACCCAGTACTTC
TRBJ1-3,TRBV5-5,NA,TRBD1,CASSLGGQGDTIYF,TGTGCCAGCAGCTTGGGGGGACAGGGAGACACCATATATTTT
TRBJ1-4,TRBV28,NA,TRBD1,CASSTPGGGEKLFF,TGTGCCAGCAGCACCCCAGGGGGTGGTGAAAAACTGTTTTTT
TRBJ2-1,TRBV24-1,once,NA,CATSVRGEQFF,TGTGCCACCAGTGTTAGGGGTGAGCAGTTCTTC